This T cell receptor beta chain was sequenced during a study of T cell repertoires in cytomegalovirus infection (dated by TCRdb to about 2019). Broadly, across the study: The HLA type of each donor mattered for the analysis, because public TCR beta signatures pointed to carriage of CMV infection along with the matching HLA type.

This clonotype was seen at least ten times. Its antigen target is currently unknown. No much larger clonotype is one base removed from it; base qualities were not supplied. The CDR3 measures 14 amino acids from cysteine to phenylalanine. Only the CDR3 region is kept as DNA, spanning 42 bases read in frame from base 1. Trimming removed 4 bases from V and 10 bases from J; the gene matches leave 10 bases unexplained. Via the germline V gene, CDR1 is MDHEN and CDR2 SYDVKM. What the work shows at the level of the full study, not this receptor alone: The ex vivo response was dominated by HLA-C-restricted CMV-specific TCR beta clonotypes, which also provided the single most frequent clonotype in two of eight donors. Carriers of CMV infection plus the relevant HLA type were discriminated by the cumulative frequency of public TCR beta family members in the study cohort and in an independent roughly 370-donor cohort.

Instrument used: Illumina HiSeq 1500. The raw public data were reprocessed by TCRdb itself: fastp quality trimming at Q25, MiXCR clonotype calling, in-frame beta chains only. One record per CDR3 amino acid sequence lists the most common genes and DNA. Within this sample are around 290,000 distinct CDR3 sequences, with more than 20% of them counted one time only. Together, the top ten hold 14% of the sample. Recombination linked TRBV28 to TRBJ1-1; TRBD1 agrees with 9 junctional bases. Sequenced sample: PBMCs. The TCR was taken from a human donor in good health (CMV status not recorded). Some clones in this sample may be carry-over from other donors' samples. The nucleotide sequence is given as TGTGCCAGCAGTTCGACAGGGGGGGTCCCGGTAGCTTTCTTT. The resulting protein is CASSSTGGVPVAFF.